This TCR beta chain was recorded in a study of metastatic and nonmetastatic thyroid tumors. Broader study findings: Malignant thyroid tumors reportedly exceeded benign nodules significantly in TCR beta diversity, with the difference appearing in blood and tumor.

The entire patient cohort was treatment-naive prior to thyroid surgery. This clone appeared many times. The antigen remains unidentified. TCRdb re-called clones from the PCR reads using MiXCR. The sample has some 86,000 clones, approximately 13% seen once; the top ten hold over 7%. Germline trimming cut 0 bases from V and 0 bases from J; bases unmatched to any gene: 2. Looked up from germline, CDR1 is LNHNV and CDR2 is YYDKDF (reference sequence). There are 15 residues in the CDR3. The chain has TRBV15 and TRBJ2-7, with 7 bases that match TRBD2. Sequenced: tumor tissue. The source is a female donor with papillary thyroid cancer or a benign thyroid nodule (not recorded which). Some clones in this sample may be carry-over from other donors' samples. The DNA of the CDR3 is TGTGCCACCAGCAGAGAAACTAGCGCCTCCTACGAGCAGTACTTC. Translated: CATSRETSASYEQYF. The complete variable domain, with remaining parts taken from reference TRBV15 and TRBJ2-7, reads DAMVIQNPRYQVTQFGKPVTLSCSQTLNHNVMYWYQQKSSQAPKLLFHYYDKDFNNEADTPDNFQSRRPNTSFCFLDIRSPGLGDTAMYLCATSRETSASYEQYFGPGTRLTVT.